The rows below give T cell receptor beta chains drawn from one sample of a study of T cells after somatic rescue of genetic block. TCRdb's table, derived via immunoSEQ multiplex PCR, lists solely in-frame clones and lacks some. This table holds approximately 71,000 clones, 80% to 95% found once. Material for sequencing was peripheral blood mononuclear cells (PBMCs). These receptors all come from a man aged 40-50 years. The CDR3 runs from the conserved cysteine through the conserved F or W. Fields, in order: clone size, CDR3 length, D gene, V gene, J gene, CDR3 DNA, CDR3 protein. A D gene is named only where the DNA matches it firmly. Rows may omit the clone size; those that give it use once, few, many or a size class.

abundance: NA
len: 11
d_gene: NA
v_gene: TRBV15
j_gene: TRBJ2-7
CDR3nt: TGTGCCACCTCGGCCTACGACGAGCAGTACTTC
CDR3aa: CATSAYDEQYF

abundance: NA
len: 14
d_gene: TRBD1
v_gene: TRBV27
j_gene: TRBJ1-2
CDR3nt: TGTGCCAGCAGTCCGCGTGGGACAGGCAGTCGCTACACCTTC
CDR3aa: CASSPRGTGSRYTF

abundance: once
len: 19
d_gene: TRBD1
v_gene: TRBV4-2
j_gene: TRBJ1-4
CDR3nt: TGTGCCAGCAGCCTATTCTTCGGGACAGGGAAGGATCCTAATGAAAAACTGTTTTTT
CDR3aa: CASSLFFGTGKDPNEKLFF

abundance: NA
len: 15
d_gene: TRBD2
v_gene: TRBV10-3
j_gene: TRBJ2-5
CDR3nt: TGTGCCATCAGCCCCGGGCTAGCGGGGAGGGAGACCCAGTACTTC
CDR3aa: CAISPGLAGRETQYF

abundance: once
len: 13
d_gene: NA
v_gene: TRBV27
j_gene: TRBJ1-2
CDR3nt: TGTGCCAGCAGTTACTCGGGGAACTATGGCTACACCTTC
CDR3aa: CASSYSGNYGYTF

abundance: once
len: 16
d_gene: TRBD2
v_gene: TRBV18
j_gene: TRBJ2-1
CDR3nt: TGTGCCAGCTCACCAACGGGACTAGCGGTATACAATGAGCAGTTCTTC
CDR3aa: CASSPTGLAVYNEQFF

abundance: NA
len: 14
d_gene: NA
v_gene: TRBV11-3
j_gene: TRBJ2-7
CDR3nt: TGTGCCAGCAGCTTAGGTAGTAGCGACTACGAGCAGTACTTC
CDR3aa: CASSLGSSDYEQYF

abundance: NA
len: 12
d_gene: NA
v_gene: TRBV7-9
j_gene: TRBJ2-7
CDR3nt: TGTGCCAGCAGCTTACAAACCTACGAGCAGTACTTC
CDR3aa: CASSLQTYEQYF

abundance: NA
len: 14
d_gene: TRBD1
v_gene: TRBV11-2
j_gene: TRBJ2-7
CDR3nt: TGTGCCAGCAGCTTAGTGACAGGGGGCGACGAGCAGTACTTC
CDR3aa: CASSLVTGGDEQYF

abundance: NA
len: 13
d_gene: NA
v_gene: TRBV7-2
j_gene: TRBJ1-1
CDR3nt: TGTGCCAGCAGCTTGGGCAGGAACACTGAAGCTTTCTTT
CDR3aa: CASSLGRNTEAFF

abundance: NA
len: 15
d_gene: NA
v_gene: TRBV27
j_gene: TRBJ2-3
CDR3nt: TGTGCCAGCAGTTTACGCGCAGGGTGGTCAGATACGCAGTATTTT
CDR3aa: CASSLRAGWSDTQYF

abundance: NA
len: 15
d_gene: TRBD1
v_gene: TRBV5-1
j_gene: TRBJ1-1
CDR3nt: TGCGCCAGCAGCCACACCTCTGGACAGGACACTGAAGCTTTCTTT
CDR3aa: CASSHTSGQDTEAFF

abundance: NA
len: 15
d_gene: NA
v_gene: TRBV13
j_gene: TRBJ2-1
CDR3nt: TGTGCCAGCAGCTCGAGATATAGCTCCTACAATGAGCAGTTCTTC
CDR3aa: CASSSRYSSYNEQFF

abundance: NA
len: 14
d_gene: NA
v_gene: TRBV11-2
j_gene: TRBJ1-5
CDR3nt: TGTGCCAGCAGCTTGGGACCAGCGAGCGGGGCCCAGCATTTT
CDR3aa: CASSLGPASGAQHF

abundance: NA
len: 12
d_gene: NA
v_gene: TRBV5-1
j_gene: TRBJ2-7
CDR3nt: TGCGCCAGCAGCTTGGAGGGGGGCGAGCAGTACTTC
CDR3aa: CASSLEGGEQYF

abundance: NA
len: 17
d_gene: TRBD2
v_gene: TRBV4-3
j_gene: TRBJ2-3
CDR3nt: TGCGCCAGCAGCCAAGACAGTAGCGGGAGTTTCACAGATACGCAGTATTTT
CDR3aa: CASSQDSSGSFTDTQYF

abundance: NA
len: 15
d_gene: TRBD1
v_gene: TRBV5-1
j_gene: TRBJ1-2
CDR3nt: TGCGCCAGCAGCCCGGGACAGGGGGCGAGCTATGGCTACACCTTC
CDR3aa: CASSPGQGASYGYTF

abundance: NA
len: 14
d_gene: TRBD1
v_gene: TRBV9
j_gene: TRBJ2-7
CDR3nt: TGTGCCAGCAGCGCGGGACAGGGGCTGTACGAGCAGTACTTC
CDR3aa: CASSAGQGLYEQYF

abundance: NA
len: 15
d_gene: TRBD1
v_gene: TRBV19
j_gene: TRBJ2-1
CDR3nt: TGTGCCAGTAAGGACGGGACAGGGCCGTGGAATGAGCAGTTCTTC
CDR3aa: CASKDGTGPWNEQFF

abundance: NA
len: 15
d_gene: TRBD2
v_gene: TRBV28
j_gene: TRBJ2-3
CDR3nt: TGTGCCAGCAGTTGGCTAGCGGGAGATCAAGATACGCAGTATTTT
CDR3aa: CASSWLAGDQDTQYF

abundance: NA
len: 12
d_gene: NA
v_gene: TRBV6-5
j_gene: TRBJ2-2
CDR3nt: TGTGCCAGCCGACTGGGCACCGGGGAGCTGTTTTTT
CDR3aa: CASRLGTGELFF

abundance: NA
len: 16
d_gene: TRBD1
v_gene: TRBV5-4
j_gene: TRBJ2-2
CDR3nt: TGTGCCAGCAGCGGCGGACAGGGAGGTTGGGGCGGGGAGCTGTTTTTT
CDR3aa: CASSGGQGGWGGELFF

abundance: once
len: 16
d_gene: TRBD1
v_gene: TRBV5-1
j_gene: TRBJ2-5
CDR3nt: TGCGCCAGCAGCTTGGGCGGGACAGGGAAAAGGGAGACCCAGTACTTC
CDR3aa: CASSLGGTGKRETQYF

abundance: NA
len: 13
d_gene: NA
v_gene: TRBV5-5
j_gene: TRBJ2-3
CDR3nt: TGTGCCAGCAGCTGGGCCCCCACAGATACGCAGTATTTT
CDR3aa: CASSWAPTDTQYF

abundance: NA
len: 16
d_gene: TRBD1
v_gene: TRBV19
j_gene: TRBJ2-3
CDR3nt: TGTGCCAGTAGTATAGATCGTCCCGGGACAGGGGCCGGGCAGTATTTT
CDR3aa: CASSIDRPGTGAGQYF

abundance: once
len: 14
d_gene: NA
v_gene: TRBV4-2
j_gene: TRBJ2-7
CDR3nt: TGTGCCAGCAGCCGAAGTGGCACCGGCTACGAGCAGTACTTC
CDR3aa: CASSRSGTGYEQYF

abundance: NA
len: 18
d_gene: NA
v_gene: TRBV4-3
j_gene: TRBJ1-2
CDR3nt: TGCGCCAGCAGCCAAGACCTTGGGTCAGGGGAGCTTGGCTATGGCTACACCTTC
CDR3aa: CASSQDLGSGELGYGYTF

abundance: NA
len: 11
d_gene: NA
v_gene: TRBV7-9
j_gene: TRBJ1-2
CDR3nt: TGTGCCGCAGGGGCGGAATATGGCTACACCTTC
CDR3aa: CAAGAEYGYTF

abundance: NA
len: 15
d_gene: NA
v_gene: TRBV7-8
j_gene: TRBJ1-5
CDR3nt: TGTGCCAGCAGCTTATCCGGCGGGGCAGGTCAGCCCCAGCATTTT
CDR3aa: CASSLSGGAGQPQHF

abundance: NA
len: 15
d_gene: NA
v_gene: TRBV6-6
j_gene: TRBJ1-1
CDR3nt: TGTGCCAGCAGTTACTCTGGCGGGGTGAACACTGAAGCTTTCTTT
CDR3aa: CASSYSGGVNTEAFF

abundance: NA
len: 16
d_gene: NA
v_gene: TRBV5-1
j_gene: TRBJ2-2
CDR3nt: TGCGCCAGCAGCGAAAACCTCCAGGGGGGCACCGGGGAGCTGTTTTTT
CDR3aa: CASSENLQGGTGELFF

abundance: NA
len: 20
d_gene: NA
v_gene: TRBV21-1
j_gene: TRBJ2-2
CDR3nt: TGTGCCAGCAGCACTGGGGGGACTAGCGGGAATGAGACGAACACCGGGGAGCTGTTTTTT
CDR3aa: CASSTGGTSGNETNTGELFF

abundance: NA
len: 14
d_gene: TRBD1
v_gene: TRBV6-4
j_gene: TRBJ1-4
CDR3nt: TGTGCCAGCAACGTGACAGGGGCAGGCGAAAAACTGTTTTTT
CDR3aa: CASNVTGAGEKLFF

abundance: NA
len: 15
d_gene: NA
v_gene: TRBV28
j_gene: TRBJ2-2
CDR3nt: TGTGCCACCGCCCTGCGGGGAGGAAACACCGGGGAGCTGTTTTTT
CDR3aa: CATALRGGNTGELFF

abundance: NA
len: 13
d_gene: NA
v_gene: TRBV7-9
j_gene: TRBJ2-5
CDR3nt: TGTGCCAGCACCTTTTCTGGGTCTGAGACCCAGTACTTC
CDR3aa: CASTFSGSETQYF

abundance: once
len: 12
d_gene: TRBD1
v_gene: TRBV6-1
j_gene: TRBJ2-7
CDR3nt: TGTGCCAGCAGGCAGGGGGACTACGAGCAGTACTTC
CDR3aa: CASRQGDYEQYF

abundance: NA
len: 15
d_gene: TRBD2
v_gene: TRBV30
j_gene: TRBJ2-1
CDR3nt: TGTGCCTGGAGCCCTACTAGCGGGGGTTACAATGAGCAGTTCTTC
CDR3aa: CAWSPTSGGYNEQFF

abundance: NA
len: 17
d_gene: NA
v_gene: TRBV7-9
j_gene: TRBJ2-1
CDR3nt: TGTGCCAGCAGCTTATCTACTTCACAGAACTCCTACAATGAGCAGTTCTTC
CDR3aa: CASSLSTSQNSYNEQFF